These 20 T cell receptor beta chains were sequenced from one sample in a study of cytomegalovirus exposure and HLA in healthy donors. The PCR made use of 60 Vbeta and 13 Jbeta primers. TCRdb keeps only in-frame clones here, not all; method: immunoSEQ multiplex PCR. The sample yields about 31,000 clones, just under 90% seen once. Input material: PBMCs. These receptors were taken from a boy aged 5 to 17 in good health and CMV-seronegative.

V and J are TRBV6-5 and TRBJ2-5, with 8 bases lining up with TRBD2. Germline V gene sequence: CDR1 MNHEY, CDR2 SVGAGI. The CDR3 runs to 14 residues. The ends lost 6 bases at V and 5 bases at J; junction bases unmatched: 8. The CDR3 DNA reads TGTGCCAGCAGACCCGGACTAGCCAGGGAGACCCAGTACTTC. This encodes CASRPGLARETQYF.

This sequence joins TRBV7-2 and TRBJ2-7, with 8 bases lining up with TRBD2. The trim removed 1 base at V and 0 bases at J, leaving 8 bases unmatched. CDR1 and CDR2 (germline): SGHTA, FQGNSA. The CDR3 extends over 17 amino acids. The CDR3 spells CASSLVGGRGASYEQYF. In DNA form, the CDR3 reads TGTGCCAGCAGCTTAGTGGGTGGGCGGGGGGCCTCCTACGAGCAGTACTTC.

This clone was observed a single time. The chain recombines TRBV5-1 with TRBJ1-4; TRBD1 matches at 8 bases. After removal of 0 bases from V and 3 bases from J, the junction contained 1 base not matched to a gene. Germline V CDR1 and CDR2: SGHRS, YFSETQ. CDR3 size: 15 residues. The CDR3 loop reads CASSLAGGSNEKLFF. CDR3 sequence (DNA): TGCGCCAGCAGCTTGGCAGGGGGCTCTAATGAAAAACTGTTTTTT.

The J gene is TRBJ2-2, the V gene TRBV7-9; D call uncertain. Germline V gene data show CDR1 as SEHNR and CDR2 as FQNEAQ (reference sequence). V was cut by 1 base and J by 2 bases, with 11 bases left in between. The CDR3 runs to 16 residues. This CDR3 is CASSLVSLPNTGELFF. CDR3 nucleotides: TGTGCCAGCAGCTTAGTTTCACTTCCTAACACCGGGGAGCTGTTTTTT.

The genes are TRBV4-1 and TRBJ2-1, with 7 bases lining up with TRBD1. The junction had 6 bases not matched to a gene; V was cut back by 4 bases and J by 6 bases. The CDR3 totals 14 residues. Per the germline V gene, CDR1 is MGHRA and CDR2 is YSYEKL. The DNA of the CDR3 is TGCGCCAGCAGCCTTTCGGACAGGTTCAATGAGCAGTTCTTC. Amino acids: CASSLSDRFNEQFF.

This chain links TRBV7-9 with TRBJ2-7, with 8 positions matching TRBD2. V lost 2 bases and J lost 5; bases outside the gene matches: 11. CDR1 is SEHNR, CDR2 FQNEAQ, per germline (reference sequence). This CDR3 has 16 amino acids. CDR3 sequence (DNA): TGTGCCAGCAGCTTACGATTCGGGGGGGGAAAGGACGAGCAGTACTTC. Encoded protein: CASSLRFGGGKDEQYF.

This clone has more than one count but fewer than ten. The chain recombines TRBV6-5 with TRBJ1-1; TRBD1 aligns across 7 bases. Germline V gene data show CDR1 as MNHEY and CDR2 as SVGAGI. The CDR3 has 16 residues. V shed 2 bases, J shed 0 bases, and the junction held 6 bases outside the gene matches. The CDR3, as DNA: TGTGCCAGCAGTTACGGACAGGCTCGCATGAACACTGAAGCTTTCTTT. Translating gives CASSYGQARMNTEAFF.

The rearrangement uses TRBV19 and TRBJ2-1; 7 nucleotides match TRBD2. V was clipped by 3 bases and J by 3 bases; unmatched bases: 2. Germline V lookup: CDR1 LNHDA, CDR2 SQIVND (reference sequence). CDR3 length: 14 amino acids. The CDR3 bases are TGTGCCAGTAGTATTCGGGAGGTCTACAATGAGCAGTTCTTC. Translated, it gives CASSIREVYNEQFF.

The rearrangement uses TRBV28 and TRBJ2-7; 10 bases agree with TRBD1. Germline lookup yields CDR1 MDHEN and CDR2 SYDVKM. Unmatched junction bases numbered 5, after V lost 5 bases and J lost 4 bases. The CDR3 consists of 14 residues. The CDR3 region is CASSPGQGGYEQYF. CDR3 bases: TGTGCCAGCAGTCCCGGACAGGGGGGGTACGAGCAGTACTTC. The full variable domain, with the rest looked up from reference TRBV28 and TRBJ2-7, is DVKVTQSSRYLVKRTGEKVFLECVQDMDHENMFWYRQDPGLGLRLIYFSYDVKMKEKGDIPEGYSVSREKKERFSLILESASTNQTSMYLCASSPGQGGYEQYFGPGTRLTVT.

This clone was observed once. The J gene is TRBJ1-2, the V gene TRBV7-2, with D possibly being TRBD1 (5 bases). Germline V gene sequence: CDR1 SGHTA, CDR2 FQGNSA. The CDR3 runs to 15 residues. Trimming removed 2 bases from V and 1 base from J, with 11 bases in between. CDR3 DNA sequence: TGTGCCAGCAGCTTAAGGACAACTTATAACTATGGCTACACCTTC. The encoded protein is CASSLRTTYNYGYTF. Looking up the rest from reference TRBV7-2 and TRBJ1-2 gives the full variable domain: GAGVSQSPSNKVTEKGKDVELRCDPISGHTALYWYRQSLGQGLEFLIYFQGNSAPDKSGLPSDRFSAERTGGSVSTLTIQRTQQEDSAVYLCASSLRTTYNYGYTFGSGTRLTVV.

The chain uses TRBV4-3 and TRBJ2-7; D perhaps matches TRBD2 (6 bases). The CDR3 totals 16 residues. Between the trimmed V and J ends, which lost 0 bases and 0 bases, there was a span of 12 bases. Germline CDR1 is LGHNA and CDR2 is YSLEER. In DNA, the CDR3 is TGCGCCAGCAGCCAAGAGACGGGGGTCAGCTCCTACGAGCAGTACTTC. This gives the protein CASSQETGVSSYEQYF.

This chain links TRBV11-2 with TRBJ1-5; 7 bases are a match to TRBD1. The germline V gene encodes CDR1 SGHAT and CDR2 FQNNGV. CDR3 length: 15 residues. V gave up 1 base and J gave up 5 bases; unmatched junction bases: 5. The CDR3 sequence is CASSLGTGAYQPQHF. CDR3 in DNA: TGTGCCAGCAGCTTAGGAACAGGGGCCTATCAGCCCCAGCATTTT.

This clone occurred once. The chain carries TRBV5-6 and TRBJ1-2; 10 bases align to TRBD1. The germline CDR1 and CDR2 sequences are SGHDT and YYEEEE. The length of the CDR3 is 14 residues. V lost 4 bases, J lost 7 bases, and 7 bases stayed unmatched. The CDR3 is CASSTPGQGCGYTF. CDR3 nucleotides: TGTGCCAGCAGCACCCCGGGACAGGGGTGTGGCTACACCTTC. The whole variable domain, filled in from reference TRBV5-6 and TRBJ1-2, reads DAGVTQSPTHLIKTRGQQVTLRCSPKSGHDTVSWYQQALGQGPQFIFQYYEEEERQRGNFPDRFSGHQFPNYSSELNVNALLLGDSALYLCASSTPGQGCGYTFGSGTRLTVV.

This chain joins TRBV12-5 and TRBJ1-5; 7 nucleotides match TRBD1. With 9 bases clipped from V and 3 bases from J, the junction kept 2 bases outside the gene matches. This CDR3 region has 12 residues. CDR1 and CDR2 (germline): LGHNT, FRNRAP. The CDR3 protein is CASGQVNQPQHF. In DNA form, the CDR3 reads TGTGCTAGCGGACAGGTCAATCAGCCCCAGCATTTT.

The J gene is TRBJ2-3, the V gene TRBV18; D not resolved. V was cut by 3 bases and J by 0 bases, with 7 bases left in between. The CDR3 covers 14 residues. Germline V gene sequence: CDR1 KGHSH, CDR2 LQKENI. CDR3 nucleotides: TGTGCCAGCTCACCTTACTCTAGCACAGATACGCAGTATTTT. Translation gives CASSPYSSTDTQYF. The whole variable domain, filled in from reference TRBV18 and TRBJ2-3, reads NAGVMQNPRHLVRRRGQEARLRCSPMKGHSHVYWYRQLPEEGLKFMVYLQKENIIDESGMPKERFSAEFPKEGPSILRIQQVVRGDSAAYFCASSPYSSTDTQYFGPGTRLTVL.

The V gene is TRBV13, the J gene TRBJ2-2; 9 nucleotides agree with TRBD1. After removal of 5 bases from V and 7 bases from J, the junction contained 11 bases not matched to a gene. The CDR3 totals 16 residues. Germline values: CDR1 PRHDT, CDR2 FYEKMQ (reference sequence). The CDR3: CASSRGQGRGVGELFF. The CDR3 DNA sequence: TGTGCCAGCAGCCGAGGACAGGGGAGGGGAGTCGGGGAGCTGTTTTTT.

The rearrangement joins TRBV5-1 to TRBJ2-7; 9 bases match TRBD1. The CDR3 is made up of 16 amino acids. The J segment lost 3 bases and the V segment lost 0 bases, leaving 7 bases of the junction unmatched. The germline V gene encodes CDR1 SGHRS and CDR2 YFSETQ. The CDR3 DNA sequence: TGCGCCAGCAGCTTGGCCGGGACAGGGTATTTCTACGAGCAGTACTTC. Amino acids: CASSLAGTGYFYEQYF. The variable domain in full, completed from reference TRBV5-1 and TRBJ2-7, reads KAGVTQTPRYLIKTRGQQVTLSCSPISGHRSVSWYQQTPGQGLQFLFEYFSETQRNKGNFPGRFSGRQFSNSRSEMNVSTLELGDSALYLCASSLAGTGYFYEQYFGPGTRLTVT.

This chain links TRBV11-2 with TRBJ1-3; D gene unclear. The CDR3 contains 15 residues. V was pared by 0 bases and J by 2 bases, with 8 bases between. The V gene's germline CDR1 is SGHAT and CDR2 FQNNGV. In DNA, the CDR3 is TGTGCCAGCAGCTTAGAAGACATGACTGGAAACACCATATATTTT. This encodes CASSLEDMTGNTIYF.

The gene calls are TRBV5-6 and TRBJ2-7, with D unresolved. Germline-derived CDR1 and CDR2 are SGHDT and YYEEEE. Trimming shortened V by 4 bases and J by 4 bases, and 9 bases separated the two germline ends. This CDR3 has 12 amino acids. This CDR3 is CASSQGDYEQYF. The CDR3 region has the DNA TGTGCCAGCAGCCAAGGAGATTACGAGCAGTACTTC.

The chain carries TRBV28 and TRBJ2-7; D gene ambiguous. This CDR3 region has 12 residues. V lost 3 bases, J lost 3 bases, and 6 bases lay in between. CDR1 is MDHEN, CDR2 SYDVKM, per germline. The CDR3 region has the DNA TGTGCCAGCAGTTTGAAGAGCTACGAGCAGTACTTC. The encoded protein is CASSLKSYEQYF.